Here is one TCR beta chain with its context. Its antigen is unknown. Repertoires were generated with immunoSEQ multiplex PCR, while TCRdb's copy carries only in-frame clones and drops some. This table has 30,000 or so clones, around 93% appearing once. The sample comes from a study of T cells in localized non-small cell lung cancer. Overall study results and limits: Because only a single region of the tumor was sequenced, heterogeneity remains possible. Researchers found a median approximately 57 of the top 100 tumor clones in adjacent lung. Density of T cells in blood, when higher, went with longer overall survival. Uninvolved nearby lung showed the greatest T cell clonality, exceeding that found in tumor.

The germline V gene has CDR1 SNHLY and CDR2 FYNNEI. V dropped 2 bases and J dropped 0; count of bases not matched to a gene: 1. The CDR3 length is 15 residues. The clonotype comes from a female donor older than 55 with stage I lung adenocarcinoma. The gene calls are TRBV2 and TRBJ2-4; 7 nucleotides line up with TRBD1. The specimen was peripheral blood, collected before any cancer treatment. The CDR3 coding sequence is TGTGCCAGCAGTGAAAGGGGGCTAGCCAAAAACATTCAGTACTTC. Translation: CASSERGLAKNIQYF.